This is a list of T cell receptor beta chains from one sample in a study of cytomegalovirus exposure and HLA in healthy donors. Method: immunoSEQ multiplex PCR; TCRdb's copy keeps in-frame clones and lacks some. Of 200,000 to 250,000 clones in the sample, about 80% were seen once. The material sequenced was PBMCs. These receptors originate from a girl between 5 and 17 years old in good health and CMV-seronegative. CDR3s include the opening cysteine and the closing phenylalanine or tryptophan. D genes are given only for firm matches. Clone sizes are given selectively: once, few, many, or a class where the clone is expanded.

d_gene: NA
abundance: NA
j_gene: TRBJ1-1
v_gene: TRBV27
CDR3nt: TGTGCCAGCAGTTTACACCATAGAGGTACTGAAGCTTTCTTT
CDR3aa: CASSLHHRGTEAFF

d_gene: NA
abundance: NA
j_gene: TRBJ1-2
v_gene: TRBV2
CDR3nt: TGTGCCAGCAGTGGGGTCAGCGAATCCGATGGCTACACCTTC
CDR3aa: CASSGVSESDGYTF

d_gene: NA
abundance: NA
j_gene: TRBJ1-4
v_gene: TRBV25-1
CDR3nt: TGTGCCAGCAGTGCCCGGACTCTCCGGAATGAAAAACTGTTTTTT
CDR3aa: CASSARTLRNEKLFF

d_gene: TRBD1
abundance: NA
j_gene: TRBJ2-1
v_gene: TRBV27
CDR3nt: TGTGCCAGCAGTTCCAACAGGGGGCTAGCAGTCGACAATGAGCAGTTCTTC
CDR3aa: CASSSNRGLAVDNEQFF

d_gene: NA
abundance: NA
j_gene: TRBJ2-3
v_gene: TRBV5-1
CDR3nt: TGCGCCAGCAGCTCTTCTAGAGATACGCAGTATTTT
CDR3aa: CASSSSRDTQYF

d_gene: NA
abundance: once
j_gene: TRBJ2-6
v_gene: TRBV27
CDR3nt: TGTGCCAGCAGTTTATCTGTGGAGTTCGGGGTCCTGACTTTC
CDR3aa: CASSLSVEFGVLTF

d_gene: NA
abundance: NA
j_gene: TRBJ2-7
v_gene: TRBV19
CDR3nt: TGTGCCAGTAGTACTAATTATAAGCAGTACTTC
CDR3aa: CASSTNYKQYF

d_gene: NA
abundance: NA
j_gene: TRBJ2-2
v_gene: TRBV7-9
CDR3nt: TGTGCCAGCATGCCGGGGACCGGGGAGCTGTTTTTT
CDR3aa: CASMPGTGELFF

d_gene: TRBD1
abundance: NA
j_gene: TRBJ2-3
v_gene: TRBV27
CDR3nt: TGTGCCAGCAGTCGACAGGGGGTGTTCGATACGCAGTATTTT
CDR3aa: CASSRQGVFDTQYF

d_gene: TRBD2
abundance: NA
j_gene: TRBJ2-3
v_gene: TRBV9
CDR3nt: TGTGCCAGCAGTTCCGGACTAGCGGGAGGGCCAGATACGCAGTATTTT
CDR3aa: CASSSGLAGGPDTQYF

d_gene: TRBD1
abundance: NA
j_gene: TRBJ1-2
v_gene: TRBV5-5
CDR3nt: TGTGCCAGCAGCTGGACAGGGGGGTACTATGGCTACACCTTC
CDR3aa: CASSWTGGYYGYTF

d_gene: NA
abundance: few
j_gene: TRBJ1-4
v_gene: TRBV25-1
CDR3nt: TGTGCCAGCAGGGATGGGACACGGGAAAAACTGTTTTTT
CDR3aa: CASRDGTREKLFF

d_gene: NA
abundance: NA
j_gene: TRBJ1-2
v_gene: TRBV7-2
CDR3nt: TGTGCCAGCAGCTCAACAGGTCACTATGGCTACACCTTC
CDR3aa: CASSSTGHYGYTF

d_gene: TRBD2
abundance: NA
j_gene: TRBJ2-3
v_gene: TRBV9
CDR3nt: TGTGCCAGCAGCGTAGGGGGACTAGCGGGGGGAATCGTAAGCACAGATACGCAGTATTTT
CDR3aa: CASSVGGLAGGIVSTDTQYF

d_gene: TRBD2
abundance: NA
j_gene: TRBJ2-7
v_gene: TRBV7-3
CDR3nt: TGTGCCAGCAGCTTAAAGCGGGGATCCGAGCAGTACTTC
CDR3aa: CASSLKRGSEQYF

d_gene: NA
abundance: few
j_gene: TRBJ2-3
v_gene: TRBV18
CDR3nt: TGTGCCAGCTCACCAGGGGCCCCAGGCACAGATACGCAGTATTTT
CDR3aa: CASSPGAPGTDTQYF

d_gene: NA
abundance: NA
j_gene: TRBJ1-6
v_gene: TRBV7-8
CDR3nt: TGTGCCAGCAGCTCAAACAGGGATCTTTCACCCCTCCACTTT
CDR3aa: CASSSNRDLSPLHF

d_gene: NA
abundance: NA
j_gene: TRBJ1-5
v_gene: TRBV7-6
CDR3nt: TGTGCCAGCAGCTCACAGAGTAATCAGCCCCAGCATTTT
CDR3aa: CASSSQSNQPQHF

d_gene: NA
abundance: NA
j_gene: TRBJ2-6
v_gene: TRBV7-9
CDR3nt: TGTGCCAGCAGCCGTCAATCGGACTACCGCTCTGGGGCCAACGTCCTGACTTTC
CDR3aa: CASSRQSDYRSGANVLTF

d_gene: TRBD1
abundance: NA
j_gene: TRBJ2-7
v_gene: TRBV5-1
CDR3nt: TGCGCCAGCAGCCTTGACAGGGGGAACGGCGAGCAGTACTTC
CDR3aa: CASSLDRGNGEQYF

d_gene: NA
abundance: NA
j_gene: TRBJ1-2
v_gene: TRBV28
CDR3nt: TGTGCCAGCAGGCCGGGGGGCGGCAACTATGGCTACACCTTC
CDR3aa: CASRPGGGNYGYTF

d_gene: TRBD1
abundance: NA
j_gene: TRBJ2-1
v_gene: TRBV5-8
CDR3nt: TGTGCCAGCAGCGGCGGGACAGGGGTATCCGATGAGCAGTTCTTC
CDR3aa: CASSGGTGVSDEQFF

d_gene: NA
abundance: NA
j_gene: TRBJ2-7
v_gene: TRBV28
CDR3nt: TGTGCCAGCAGTTTTCCCCCTGACTCAGACTCCTACGAGCAGTACTTC
CDR3aa: CASSFPPDSDSYEQYF

d_gene: NA
abundance: NA
j_gene: TRBJ1-1
v_gene: TRBV20-1
CDR3nt: TGCAGTGCTAAAACAGGGACCGCTTTCTTT
CDR3aa: CSAKTGTAFF

d_gene: TRBD1
abundance: few
j_gene: TRBJ1-1
v_gene: TRBV7-8
CDR3nt: TGTGCCAGCAGCTTAGCGACCCGACAGGGATTGAACACTGAAGCTTTCTTT
CDR3aa: CASSLATRQGLNTEAFF

d_gene: TRBD2
abundance: NA
j_gene: TRBJ2-1
v_gene: TRBV27
CDR3nt: TGTGCCAGCAGTTTAAGTCTAGGGACTAGCGGGAGCCAGCAGTTCTTC
CDR3aa: CASSLSLGTSGSQQFF

d_gene: TRBD1
abundance: NA
j_gene: TRBJ2-7
v_gene: TRBV6-1
CDR3nt: TGTGCCAGCAGTGAATCCAGCAGGGGGTACGAGCAGTACTTC
CDR3aa: CASSESSRGYEQYF

d_gene: TRBD1
abundance: NA
j_gene: TRBJ2-3
v_gene: TRBV13
CDR3nt: TGTGCCAGCAGCAAGAAACAGAAATGGACAGGGAGTTCAACAGATACGCAGTATTTT
CDR3aa: CASSKKQKWTGSSTDTQYF

d_gene: TRBD2
abundance: NA
j_gene: TRBJ2-6
v_gene: TRBV5-4
CDR3nt: TGTGCCAGCAGCCTGCGGACTAGCGGGAGGACAGGGGCCAACGTCCTGACTTTC
CDR3aa: CASSLRTSGRTGANVLTF

d_gene: NA
abundance: once
j_gene: TRBJ1-6
v_gene: TRBV9
CDR3nt: TGTGCCAGCAGCCTCGGGGAATTGAAATCACCCCTCCACTTT
CDR3aa: CASSLGELKSPLHF

d_gene: NA
abundance: NA
j_gene: TRBJ1-2
v_gene: TRBV4-3
CDR3nt: TGCGCCAGCAGCCAAGCTTCATCCCGGAACTATGGCTACACCTTC
CDR3aa: CASSQASSRNYGYTF

d_gene: TRBD2
abundance: few
j_gene: TRBJ2-3
v_gene: TRBV7-9
CDR3nt: TGTGCCAGCAGCCCCGGGACTAGCGGCACCACAGATACGCAGTATTTT
CDR3aa: CASSPGTSGTTDTQYF

d_gene: NA
abundance: NA
j_gene: TRBJ1-2
v_gene: TRBV6-1
CDR3nt: TGTGCCAGCAGTGGGTTTGGTAGGGAGAGCTACACCTTC
CDR3aa: CASSGFGRESYTF

d_gene: TRBD2
abundance: NA
j_gene: TRBJ2-1
v_gene: TRBV2
CDR3nt: TGTGCCAGCAGTGGGAGCGGGAGCTCCTACAATGAGCAGTTCTTC
CDR3aa: CASSGSGSSYNEQFF

d_gene: TRBD1
abundance: NA
j_gene: TRBJ1-1
v_gene: TRBV7-9
CDR3nt: TGTGCCAGCAGCTTTTTTCAGGGGGCTGAAGCTTTCTTT
CDR3aa: CASSFFQGAEAFF

d_gene: TRBD1
abundance: NA
j_gene: TRBJ1-2
v_gene: TRBV4-3
CDR3nt: TGCGCCAGCAGCCAAGAAGAGGACAGGGAACAGGATGGCTACACCTTC
CDR3aa: CASSQEEDREQDGYTF

d_gene: TRBD2
abundance: NA
j_gene: TRBJ2-7
v_gene: TRBV11-1
CDR3nt: TGTGCCAGCAGCTTAGGGGGCGGGAGGCCGCCGGAGCAGTACTTC
CDR3aa: CASSLGGGRPPEQYF

d_gene: NA
abundance: NA
j_gene: TRBJ1-6
v_gene: TRBV2
CDR3nt: TGTGCCAGCAGTGAACGGGTTTATTCACCCCTCCACTTT
CDR3aa: CASSERVYSPLHF

d_gene: NA
abundance: NA
j_gene: TRBJ2-5
v_gene: TRBV4-3
CDR3nt: TGCGCCAGCAGCCAAGGTCCTCTCCCGACAGGCGTCCGGGAGACCCAGTACTTC
CDR3aa: CASSQGPLPTGVRETQYF

d_gene: NA
abundance: NA
j_gene: TRBJ2-3
v_gene: TRBV15
CDR3nt: TGTGCCACCAGCAGAGCCCAAATGGTCAGGGGAGGCACAGATACGCAGTATTTT
CDR3aa: CATSRAQMVRGGTDTQYF

d_gene: TRBD2
abundance: NA
j_gene: TRBJ2-3
v_gene: TRBV6-1
CDR3nt: TGTGCCAGCAGTGAATATGGCGGGGGGGGCACAGATACGCAGTATTTT
CDR3aa: CASSEYGGGGTDTQYF

d_gene: TRBD1
abundance: NA
j_gene: TRBJ1-1
v_gene: TRBV19
CDR3nt: TGTGCCACCGACCGACAGGGGGCCAGTGAAGCTTTCTTT
CDR3aa: CATDRQGASEAFF

d_gene: NA
abundance: NA
j_gene: TRBJ2-3
v_gene: TRBV7-9
CDR3nt: TGTGCCAGCAGCTTAGGTTCCGGGGTGGTAGATACGCAGTATTTT
CDR3aa: CASSLGSGVVDTQYF

d_gene: NA
abundance: NA
j_gene: TRBJ1-6
v_gene: TRBV5-1
CDR3nt: TGCGCCAGCAGCTTGCCAGGGAATAATTCACCCCTCCACTTT
CDR3aa: CASSLPGNNSPLHF